Reported below is one T cell receptor (beta chain). The source of the sample is a study of blood T cell repertoires in COVID-19. Across the whole study: T cells, B-cell-depleted T cells, or PBMCs supplied cDNA or gDNA.

The authors' processing: Estimation of nucleated cell counts was performed using reference gene primer amplification. Here immunoSEQ multiplex PCR was the method, and the copy in TCRdb shows in-frame clones only, minus some. V and J calls and clone size follow that table, whereas D and trimming were derived from the DNA. The sample includes under 95,000 clones, approximately 82% of them seen just once. The sample was peripheral blood. The sequence came from a human donor in a cohort sampled during active COVID-19.

As DNA, the CDR3 is TGTGCCAGCAGCCAAGATAGAGGTTGGTCACCCCTCCACTTT. Amino acids: CASSQDRGWSPLHF. The chain carries TRBV3-1 (or the pseudogene TRBV3-2) and TRBJ1-6; no clear D. The V and J ends lost 0 bases and 10 bases respectively, with 10 bases between them. Germline V gives CDR1 LGHDT, CDR2 YNNKEL (reference sequence). The CDR3 is 14 residues long.